A single sample is the source of the 20 T cell receptor beta chains below, sequenced in a study of T cells after yellow fever vaccination. TCRdb re-analysed the 5' RACE reads in MiXCR, keeping a single row per CDR3 protein. The data hold hundreds of thousands of distinct CDR3 sequences, with 12% observed a single time. The sequencing used PBMCs, collected on the day of the yellow fever booster vaccination. The receptors here all came from a man aged 30-40 years who received the YFV17D yellow fever vaccine.

This clonotype has a count of ten or more. The CDR3 reads CASSQDDRVVDTQYF. CDR3 DNA: TGCGCCAGCAGCCAAGACGACAGGGTTGTAGATACGCAGTATTTT. V gene TRBV5-1 combines with J gene TRBJ2-3, with 7 bases aligning to TRBD1. CDR1 is SGHRS, CDR2 YFSETQ, per germline. This CDR3 comprises 15 residues. Trimming took 4 bases from V and 5 from J; bases not matched to a gene: 10.

The chain is built from TRBV7-7 and TRBJ2-1; D is perhaps TRBD1 (7 bases). The germline CDR1 and CDR2 sequences are SSHAT and FNYEAQ (reference sequence). V was trimmed by 3 bases and J by 8 bases, leaving 14 bases between them. The CDR3 covers 14 residues. CDR3 region: CASSLSGGSYEQFF. The CDR3 DNA reads as TGTGCCAGCAGCTTGTCAGGGGGGTCTTATGAGCAGTTCTTC.

The CDR3 DNA reads as TGTGCCAGCATGACGGAGGGGACCGGGGAGCTGTTTTTT. Translated, it gives CASMTEGTGELFF. This sequence joins TRBV9 and TRBJ2-2; D may be TRBD2 (6 bases). CDR1 and CDR2 (germline): SGDLS, YYNGEE. V was trimmed by 6 bases and J by 5 bases, leaving 11 bases between them. This CDR3 spans 13 amino acids.

This clonotype was counted a few times. The chain recombines TRBV20-1 with TRBJ2-5; D not certain. The length of the CDR3 is 11 residues. Germline V gives CDR1 DFQATT, CDR2 SNEGSKA (reference sequence). Trimming removed 6 bases from V and 0 bases from J, with 5 bases in between. DNA of the CDR3: TGCAGTGCGAGACACCAAGAGACCCAGTACTTC. Its translation: CSARHQETQYF.

The genes are TRBV2 and TRBJ2-6; no clear D. Trimming removed 7 bases from V and 1 base from J, with 17 bases in between. Per germline, CDR1 SNHLY and CDR2 FYNNEI. This CDR3 region has 17 residues. The CDR3 sequence is CASTSDSPRSGANVLTF. CDR3 sequence (DNA): TGTGCCAGCACTTCTGACTCTCCGAGGTCTGGGGCCAACGTCCTGACTTTC.

This clonotype was seen a few times. This chain uses TRBV30 with TRBJ1-1; no reliable D call. Germline CDR1 is GTSNPN and CDR2 is SVGIG (reference sequence). V lost 2 bases to trimming and J lost 7 bases, with 8 bases between them. The CDR3 covers 11 residues. The CDR3 region has the DNA TGTGCCTGGAGTTTAGGCTTTGAAGCTTTCTTT. Amino acids: CAWSLGFEAFF.

This clonotype was seen only a few times. V usage is TRBV28 and J usage is TRBJ2-5; D perhaps matches TRBD1 (6 bases). This CDR3 has 12 residues. Per the germline V gene, CDR1 is MDHEN and CDR2 is SYDVKM. The V and J ends lost 7 bases and 5 bases respectively, with 11 bases between them. Here the CDR3 reads CASMRGYETQYF. CDR3 DNA: TGTGCCAGCATGAGGGGGTACGAGACCCAGTACTTC.

V and J are TRBV29-1 and TRBJ2-7; 8 nucleotides align to TRBD1. This CDR3 has 12 amino acids. The ends lost 7 bases at V and 6 bases at J; junction bases unmatched: 8. CDR1 SQVTM and CDR2 ANQGSEA come from the germline V gene. CDR3 DNA sequence: TGCAGCGCCACAGGGGGTTCGTCCGAGCAGTACTTC. It is translated as CSATGGSSEQYF.

This clonotype was found a few times. The rearrangement uses TRBV2 and TRBJ2-1; TRBD2 matches at 9 bases. The trim removed 5 bases at V and 5 bases at J, leaving 7 bases unmatched. Germline-derived CDR1 and CDR2 are SNHLY and FYNNEI. This CDR3 has 15 amino acids. The CDR3 loop is CASSKGLAGNNEQFF. CDR3 nucleotides: TGTGCCAGCAGTAAGGGACTAGCAGGTAACAATGAGCAGTTCTTC.

The V call is TRBV4-3, the J call TRBJ1-5; D might be TRBD1 (6 bases). The CDR3 totals 13 residues. Trimming shortened V by 1 base and J by 5 bases, and 6 bases separated the two germline ends. Germline CDR1 reads LGHNA; CDR2 reads YSLEER. CDR3 loop: CASSQAGDQPQHF. CDR3 coding DNA: TGCGCCAGCAGCCAAGCAGGGGATCAGCCCCAGCATTTT.

This clonotype was recorded at least ten times. The chain links TRBV20-1 to TRBJ2-7; TRBD1 is a possible D gene (5 bases). The CDR3 is 14 amino acids. The V end lost 5 bases, the J end lost 0 bases, and 14 bases lay between the germline ends. The V gene's germline CDR1 is DFQATT and CDR2 SNEGSKA (reference sequence). CDR3 in DNA: TGCAGTGCTTCGACAGTCCCTCACTCCTACGAGCAGTACTTC. Residues: CSASTVPHSYEQYF.

This clonotype was counted ten times or more. V is TRBV6-1 and J is TRBJ2-7; tentative D call: TRBD2 (5 bases). Germline V gene lookup returns CDR1 MNHNS and CDR2 SASEGT. The CDR3 runs to 17 residues. The V and J ends lost 5 bases and 0 bases respectively, with 20 bases between them. CDR3 sequence (DNA): TGTGCCAGCAGTCCCCTGGAGTTTAGCGTTAGCTCCTACGAGCAGTACTTC. Its protein is CASSPLEFSVSSYEQYF.

The V call is TRBV27, the J call TRBJ2-3; no firm D call. Germline loops: CDR1 MNHEY, CDR2 SMNVEV (reference sequence). V lost 2 bases and J 6 bases, leaving 12 bases between the germline ends. The CDR3 extends over 14 amino acids. The CDR3 protein is CASSLISRRDTQYF. CDR3 nucleotides: TGTGCCAGCAGTTTAATTTCCAGACGGGATACGCAGTATTTT.

There are a few counts of this clonotype. This sequence joins TRBV7-6 and TRBJ2-7, with D possibly TRBD2 on 6 matching bases. Germline lookup yields CDR1 SGHVS and CDR2 FNYEAQ. The CDR3 has 15 residues. Trimming left V 4 bases short and J 7 bases short, with 20 bases between. The CDR3 DNA reads as TGTGCCAGCAGCTCCCCCCTGGATAGCGGCCGGGAGCAGTACTTC. Residues: CASSSPLDSGREQYF.

The table lists this clonotype with a few counts. The V gene is TRBV5-4, the J gene TRBJ2-5; tentative D call: TRBD2 (5 bases). Germline V gives CDR1 SGHNT, CDR2 YYREEE (reference sequence). The CDR3 is made up of 14 amino acids. Deletions cut 1 base from V and 3 bases from J, with 10 bases between. The CDR3 is CASSLPDGKETQYF. The CDR3 DNA is TGTGCCAGCAGCTTGCCCGACGGGAAAGAGACCCAGTACTTC.

The V call is TRBV19, the J call TRBJ1-5; D gene uncertain. V was clipped by 3 bases and J by 5 bases, with 11 bases between them. Germline CDR1 and CDR2: LNHDA and SQIVND (reference sequence). This CDR3 region has 14 residues. The CDR3 protein is CASSISAADQPQHF. The CDR3, as DNA: TGTGCCAGTAGTATCTCGGCAGCTGATCAGCCCCAGCATTTT.

The chain combines TRBV5-1 with TRBJ2-2; 11 bases agree with TRBD1. V was clipped by 7 bases and J by 9 bases; unmatched bases: 8. CDR3 length: 14 residues. The germline V gene has CDR1 SGHRS and CDR2 YFSETQ. The CDR3 DNA sequence: TGCGCCAGCGCAGGGACAGGGGGACAGCGGGAGCTGTTTTTT. Amino acids: CASAGTGGQRELFF.

A single count supports this clonotype. The chain recombines TRBV13 with TRBJ2-5, with 14 bases aligning to TRBD2. Germline V lookup: CDR1 PRHDT, CDR2 FYEKMQ (reference sequence). V lost 5 bases to trimming and J lost 2 bases; unmatched junction nucleotides: 19. The CDR3 is 21 residues long. The CDR3 DNA reads as TGTGCCAGCAGCAAACCTCACGTCCCGGGACTAGCGGGAGCGAAACAAGAGACCCAGTACTTC. Translating gives CASSKPHVPGLAGAKQETQYF.

This clonotype has at least ten counts. The genes are TRBV5-1 and TRBJ2-1; 11 positions match TRBD2. There are 16 residues in the CDR3. The trim removed 4 bases at V and 3 bases at J, leaving 6 bases unmatched. Germline V gene sequence: CDR1 SGHRS, CDR2 YFSETQ. DNA of the CDR3: TGCGCCAGCAGCGCGGAGGGACTAGCGGTCTACAATGAGCAGTTCTTC. Translating it yields CASSAEGLAVYNEQFF.

Ten or more counts support this clonotype. V usage is TRBV5-1 and J usage is TRBJ2-5, with 13 bases fitting TRBD2. CDR1 is SGHRS and CDR2 is YFSETQ in the germline V gene. The CDR3 loop spans 16 amino acids. The ends lost 3 bases at V and 4 bases at J; junction bases unmatched: 6. This CDR3 is CASSWRGLAGIETQYF. In DNA form, the CDR3 reads TGCGCCAGCAGCTGGAGGGGACTAGCGGGAATAGAGACCCAGTACTTC.